Ten or more counts support the clone carrying this T cell receptor (beta chain). Its antigen is still unknown. This specimen belongs to a study of T cells after yellow fever vaccination. Whole-study results and caveats: In FACS-sorted repertoires, abundant clonotypes from the bulk population could appear as contaminants. Peaking faster, on day 5 versus 15, the secondary response was nonetheless weaker. Across the CD4 and CD8 compartments, a small share of clonotypes was present in both.

UMIs and a universal primer site were added when TCR cDNA was made by 5'RACE template switching. In TCRdb, the 5' RACE reads were re-called with MiXCR into one record per CDR3 protein. The table shows a few hundred thousand distinct CDR3 sequences, with approximately 4.2% occurring only once. Deletions cut 6 bases from V and 4 bases from J, with 11 bases between. The CDR3 totals 13 residues. This chain joins TRBV12-3 or TRBV12-4 and TRBJ2-3, with a weak D call TRBD1 (6 bases). The source material was PBMCs, sampled 5 days after the yellow fever booster vaccination. This clonotype was sampled from a man aged 18-30 years who received the YFV17D yellow fever vaccine. CDR3 loop: CASSLRGSDTQYF. CDR3 in DNA: TGTGCCAGCAGCCTCAGGGGATCAGATACGCAGTATTTT.